This T cell receptor beta chain was sequenced for a study of radiotherapy plus CTLA-4 blockade in lung cancer. The study, taken as a whole, reports: In blood, early T cell clone dynamics reportedly predicted response best, together with interferon-beta.

Deletions cut 3 bases from V and 3 bases from J, with 13 bases between. Germline CDR1 SGHRS, CDR2 YFSETQ. The CDR3 totals 14 residues. On this clone: The antigen is undetermined.

The data were produced by immunoSEQ multiplex PCR, yet TCRdb's version contains in-frame clones alone and is incomplete. The data show over 85,000 clones, roughly 80% seen once. The chain recombines TRBV5-1 with TRBJ2-7, with D maybe TRBD2 (5 bases). The material was peripheral blood, obtained from a patient treated with radiotherapy plus ipilimumab. The origin of this receptor is a human donor with non-small cell lung cancer that progressed on radiotherapy plus ipilimumab. CDR3 residues: CASSSRDFRYEQYF. CDR3 DNA: TGCGCCAGCAGCTCGAGGGATTTTCGCTACGAGCAGTACTTC.